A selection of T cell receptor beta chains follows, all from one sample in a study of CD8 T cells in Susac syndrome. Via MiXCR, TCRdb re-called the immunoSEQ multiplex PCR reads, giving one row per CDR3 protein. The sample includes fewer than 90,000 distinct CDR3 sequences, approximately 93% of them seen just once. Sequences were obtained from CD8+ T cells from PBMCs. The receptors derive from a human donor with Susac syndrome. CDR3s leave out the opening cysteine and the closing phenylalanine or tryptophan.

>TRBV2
ASIPGQGEGAEAF
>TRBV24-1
ATRRQETDTQY
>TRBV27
ASSDYFGQGQDGAYNEQF
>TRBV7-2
ASSLDLQGYNNEQF
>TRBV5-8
ASVHRQGYSGANVLT
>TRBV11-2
ASSLGVVEQF
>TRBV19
ASSIWGSNQPQH
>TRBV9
ASSVGGGGHTSYEQY
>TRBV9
ASSVGLTGTYEQY
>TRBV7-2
ASSLPGAGYEQY
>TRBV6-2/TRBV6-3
ASSYRPAGGLDTQY
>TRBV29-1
SVEGLPQRAQETQY
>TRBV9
ASSPGGPTNTGELF
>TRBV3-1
ASSPGTGGVVFGYT
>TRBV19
ASSIARNTGELF
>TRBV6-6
ASSYGAGYEQY
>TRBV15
ATSRGGSMNTEAF